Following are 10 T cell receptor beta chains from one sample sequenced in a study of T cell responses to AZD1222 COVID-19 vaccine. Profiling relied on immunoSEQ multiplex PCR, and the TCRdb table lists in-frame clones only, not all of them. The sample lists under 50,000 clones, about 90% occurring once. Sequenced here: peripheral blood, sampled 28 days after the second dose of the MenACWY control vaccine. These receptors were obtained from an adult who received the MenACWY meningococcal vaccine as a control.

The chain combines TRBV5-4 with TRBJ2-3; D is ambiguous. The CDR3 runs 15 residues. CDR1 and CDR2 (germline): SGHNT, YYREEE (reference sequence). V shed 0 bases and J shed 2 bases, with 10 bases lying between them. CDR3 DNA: TGTGCCAGCAGCTTGGCCGTAAGGAACACAGATACGCAGTATTTT. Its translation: CASSLAVRNTDTQYF.

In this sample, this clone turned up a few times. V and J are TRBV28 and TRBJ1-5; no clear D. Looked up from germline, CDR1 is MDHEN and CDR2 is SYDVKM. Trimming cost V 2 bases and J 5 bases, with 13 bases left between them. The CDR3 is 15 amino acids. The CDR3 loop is CASSLVGPTHQPQHF. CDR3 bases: TGTGCCAGCAGTTTAGTCGGCCCTACCCATCAGCCCCAGCATTTT. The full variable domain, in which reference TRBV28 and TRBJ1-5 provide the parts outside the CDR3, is DVKVTQSSRYLVKRTGEKVFLECVQDMDHENMFWYRQDPGLGLRLIYFSYDVKMKEKGDIPEGYSVSREKKERFSLILESASTNQTSMYLCASSLVGPTHQPQHFGDGTRLSIL.

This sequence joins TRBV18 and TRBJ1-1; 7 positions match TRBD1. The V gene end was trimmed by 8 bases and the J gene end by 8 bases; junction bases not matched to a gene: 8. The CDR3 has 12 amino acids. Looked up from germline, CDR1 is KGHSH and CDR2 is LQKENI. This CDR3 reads CASTGNRGEAFF. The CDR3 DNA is TGTGCCAGCACGGGGAACAGGGGCGAAGCTTTCTTT.

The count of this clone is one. The CDR3 loop is CASSSMGLAGPYNEQFF. CDR3 DNA: TGCGCCAGCAGTTCAATGGGACTAGCGGGACCCTACAATGAGCAGTTCTTC. This chain links TRBV5-1 with TRBJ2-1; 13 bases are a match to TRBD2. Germline CDR1 is SGHRS and CDR2 is YFSETQ. This CDR3 contains 17 residues. V dropped 5 bases and J dropped 2; count of bases not matched to a gene: 7. Full variable domain (remainder filled in from reference TRBV5-1 and TRBJ2-1): KAGVTQTPRYLIKTRGQQVTLSCSPISGHRSVSWYQQTPGQGLQFLFEYFSETQRNKGNFPGRFSGRQFSNSRSEMNVSTLELGDSALYLCASSSMGLAGPYNEQFFGPGTRLTVL.

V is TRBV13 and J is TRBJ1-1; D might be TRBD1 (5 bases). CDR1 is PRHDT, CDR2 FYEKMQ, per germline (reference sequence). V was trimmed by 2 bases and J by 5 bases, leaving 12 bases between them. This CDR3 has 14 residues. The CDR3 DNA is TGTGCCAGCAGCTTACAGGGAGCGGGGACTGAAGCTTTCTTT. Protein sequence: CASSLQGAGTEAFF.

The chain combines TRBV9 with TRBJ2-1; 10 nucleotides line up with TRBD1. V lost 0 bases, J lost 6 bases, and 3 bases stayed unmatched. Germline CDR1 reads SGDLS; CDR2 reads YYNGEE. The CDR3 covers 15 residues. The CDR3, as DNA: TGTGCCAGCAGCGTAGATAGGACAGGGGGCAATGAGCAGTTCTTC. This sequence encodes CASSVDRTGGNEQFF.

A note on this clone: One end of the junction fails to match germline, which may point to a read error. The CDR3 loop reads CASSGSGRANEKFF. Written as DNA, the CDR3 is TGTGCCAGCAGCGGTAGCGGGAGGGCCAATGAGAAGTTCTTC. This chain connects TRBV5-6 to TRBJ2-1; 11 nucleotides align to TRBD2. Germline V gives CDR1 SGHDT, CDR2 YYEEEE. This CDR3 is 14 amino acids long.

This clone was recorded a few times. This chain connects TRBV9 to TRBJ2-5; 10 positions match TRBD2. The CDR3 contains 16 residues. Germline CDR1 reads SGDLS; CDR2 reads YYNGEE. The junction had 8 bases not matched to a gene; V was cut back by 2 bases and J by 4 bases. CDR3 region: CASSVGSGRAVETQYF. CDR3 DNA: TGTGCCAGCAGCGTGGGCAGCGGGAGGGCCGTAGAGACCCAGTACTTC.

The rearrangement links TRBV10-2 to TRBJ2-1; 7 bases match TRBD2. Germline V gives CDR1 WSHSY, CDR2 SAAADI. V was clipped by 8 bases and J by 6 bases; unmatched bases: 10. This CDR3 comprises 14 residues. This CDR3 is CASQEGGPTNEQFF. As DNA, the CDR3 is TGCGCCAGCCAGGAGGGAGGGCCCACCAATGAGCAGTTCTTC.

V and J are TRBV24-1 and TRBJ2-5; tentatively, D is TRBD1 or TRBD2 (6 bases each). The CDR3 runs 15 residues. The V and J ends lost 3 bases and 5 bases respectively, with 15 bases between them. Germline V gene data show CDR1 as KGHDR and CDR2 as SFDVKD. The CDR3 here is CATSDRTGRLETQYF. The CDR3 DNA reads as TGTGCCACCAGTGATAGAACAGGGAGGTTGGAGACCCAGTACTTC.